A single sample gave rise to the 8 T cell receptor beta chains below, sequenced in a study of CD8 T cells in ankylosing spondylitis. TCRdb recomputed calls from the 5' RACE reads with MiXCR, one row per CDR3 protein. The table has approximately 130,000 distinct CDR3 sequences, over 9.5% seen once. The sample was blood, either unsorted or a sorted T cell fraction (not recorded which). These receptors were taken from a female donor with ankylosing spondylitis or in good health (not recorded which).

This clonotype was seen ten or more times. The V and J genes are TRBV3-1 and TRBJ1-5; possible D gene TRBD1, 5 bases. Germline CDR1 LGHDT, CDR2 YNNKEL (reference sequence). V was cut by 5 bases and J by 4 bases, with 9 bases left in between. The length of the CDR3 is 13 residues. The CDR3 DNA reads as TGTGCCAGCAGCACCCACAGGAATCAGCCCCAGCATTTT. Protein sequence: CASSTHRNQPQHF.

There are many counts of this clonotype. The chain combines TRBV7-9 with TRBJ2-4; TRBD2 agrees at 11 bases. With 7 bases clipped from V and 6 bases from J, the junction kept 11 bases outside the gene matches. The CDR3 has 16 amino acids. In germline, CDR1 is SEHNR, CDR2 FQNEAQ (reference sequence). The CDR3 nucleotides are TGTGCCAGCACCACGACTAGCGGGACGTCTTTAAACATTCAGTACTTC. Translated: CASTTTSGTSLNIQYF. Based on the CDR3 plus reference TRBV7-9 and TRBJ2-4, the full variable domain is DTGVSQNPRHKITKRGQNVTFRCDPISEHNRLYWYRQTLGQGPEFLTYFQNEAQLEKSRLLSDRFSAERPKGSFSTLEIQRTEQGDSAMYLCASTTTSGTSLNIQYFGAGTRLSVL.

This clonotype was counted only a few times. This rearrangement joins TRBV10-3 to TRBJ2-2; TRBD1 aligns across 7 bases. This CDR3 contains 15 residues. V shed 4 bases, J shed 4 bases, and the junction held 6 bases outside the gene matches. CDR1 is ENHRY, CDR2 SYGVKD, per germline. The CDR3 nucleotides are TGTGCCATCAGTGCCACAGGGGCCCCCACCGGGGAGCTGTTTTTT. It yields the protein CAISATGAPTGELFF.

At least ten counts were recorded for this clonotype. CDR3 nucleotides: TGTGCCAGCAGTTTCCGAGGACAGGGTCGAGTCAGATACGAGCAGTACTTC. Encoded protein: CASSFRGQGRVRYEQYF. The chain uses TRBV28 and TRBJ2-7; 8 bases match TRBD1. J gave up 4 bases and V 3 bases, and 14 bases lay outside the gene matches. This CDR3 has 17 amino acids. Per the germline V gene, CDR1 is MDHEN and CDR2 is SYDVKM.

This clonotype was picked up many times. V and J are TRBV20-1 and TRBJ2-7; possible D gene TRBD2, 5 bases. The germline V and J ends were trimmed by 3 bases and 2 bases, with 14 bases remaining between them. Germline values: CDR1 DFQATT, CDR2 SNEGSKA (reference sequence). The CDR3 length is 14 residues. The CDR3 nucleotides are TGCAGTGCTAGGGAGGAGTGGGGTCCCTACGAGCAGTACTTC. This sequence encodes CSAREEWGPYEQYF.

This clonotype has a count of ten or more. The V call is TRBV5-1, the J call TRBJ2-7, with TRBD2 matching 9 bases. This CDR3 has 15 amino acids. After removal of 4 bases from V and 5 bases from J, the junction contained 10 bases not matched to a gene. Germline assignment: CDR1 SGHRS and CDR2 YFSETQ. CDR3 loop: CASSPLSAGGHEQYF. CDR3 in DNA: TGCGCCAGCAGCCCCCTATCTGCGGGAGGGCACGAGCAGTACTTC.

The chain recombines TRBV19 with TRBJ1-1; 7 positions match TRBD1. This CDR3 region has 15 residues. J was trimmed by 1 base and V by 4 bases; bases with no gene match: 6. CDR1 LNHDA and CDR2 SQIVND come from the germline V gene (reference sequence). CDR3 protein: CASSSQGQKNTEAFF. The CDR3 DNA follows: TGTGCCAGTAGTAGCCAGGGACAGAAGAACACTGAAGCTTTCTTT.

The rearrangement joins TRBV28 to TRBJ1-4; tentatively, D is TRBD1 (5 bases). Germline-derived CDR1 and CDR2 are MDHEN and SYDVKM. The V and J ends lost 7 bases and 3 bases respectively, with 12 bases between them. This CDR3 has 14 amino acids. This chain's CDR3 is CASNPPGPNEKLFF. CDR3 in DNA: TGTGCCAGCAATCCGCCGGGACCTAATGAAAAACTGTTTTTT.